These T cell receptor beta chains were read from a single sample in a study of blood T cell repertoires in COVID-19. Using immunoSEQ multiplex PCR, the repertoire was profiled, and TCRdb retains in-frame clones only, with some absent. The repertoire holds nearly 55,000 clones, with 86% as singletons. Material for sequencing was peripheral blood. Receptors originate from a man in his 70s with active COVID-19. The CDR3 runs from the conserved cysteine through the conserved F or W. D genes are given only for firm matches. Some rows have no size entry. The others give once, few or many, or a class for an expanded clone.

V gene,CDR3 length,J gene,clone size,D gene,CDR3 protein,CDR3 DNA
TRBV24-1,14,TRBJ1-5,-,-,CATSPSYGIGPQHF,TGTGCCACCAGCCCTTCTTACGGGATCGGGCCCCAGCATTTT
TRBV5-5,16,TRBJ2-5,once,TRBD2,CASSLGPGLGQETQYF,TGTGCCAGCAGCTTGGGGCCGGGACTAGGCCAAGAGACCCAGTACTTC
TRBV18,18,TRBJ2-3,-,-,CASSPLPPRGPNTDTQYF,TGTGCCAGCTCACCCCTACCGCCGCGGGGGCCTAACACAGATACGCAGTATTTT
TRBV21-1,16,TRBJ1-2,-,-,CASSKRRGSRDYGYTF,TGTGCCAGCAGCAAAAGGAGGGGATCCAGGGACTATGGCTACACCTTC
TRBV19,14,TRBJ2-2,-,-,CASSMTGFTGELFF,TGTGCCAGTAGTATGACAGGATTCACCGGGGAGCTGTTTTTT
TRBV5-8,13,TRBJ2-7,-,TRBD1,CASGLGTVYEQYF,TGTGCCAGCGGTCTCGGGACAGTATACGAGCAGTACTTC
TRBV18,14,TRBJ2-5,-,-,CASSPVAGQETQYF,TGTGCCAGCTCGCCCGTGGCGGGGCAAGAGACCCAGTACTTC
TRBV28,16,TRBJ2-7,-,-,CASSVGVIRLAYEQYF,TGTGCCAGCAGTGTGGGAGTGATCAGACTCGCCTACGAGCAGTACTTC
TRBV5-1,14,TRBJ2-7,-,-,CASSSSSSGVGQYF,TGCGCCAGCAGCTCGAGTTCCTCAGGGGTCGGGCAGTACTTC
TRBV5-6,15,TRBJ1-6,-,-,CASSLGSGTNSPLHF,TGTGCCAGCAGCTTAGGGTCAGGGACAAATTCACCCCTCCACTTT
TRBV7-9,17,TRBJ2-2,-,-,CASSFGGATWDTGELFF,TGTGCCAGCAGCTTCGGCGGGGCCACGTGGGACACCGGGGAGCTGTTTTTT
TRBV24-1,15,TRBJ1-5,once,TRBD1,CATSDPTGGNQPQHF,TGTGCCACCAGTGACCCCACAGGGGGGAATCAGCCCCAGCATTTT
TRBV9,17,TRBJ2-2,-,TRBD2,CASSVTSGGAGTGELFF,TGTGCCAGCAGCGTAACTAGCGGGGGGGCAGGCACCGGGGAGCTGTTTTTT
TRBV4-3,17,TRBJ1-3,-,-,CASSQDRGSLSGNTIYF,TGCGCCAGCAGCCAAGATCGAGGTTCCCTATCGGGAAACACCATATATTTT
TRBV11-2,15,TRBJ2-3,-,TRBD2,CASRTSGGATDTQYF,TGTGCCAGCCGGACTAGCGGGGGGGCCACAGATACGCAGTATTTT
TRBV6-4,14,TRBJ1-2,once,TRBD1,CASSDGTGVYGYTF,TGTGCCAGCAGTGACGGGACAGGGGTTTATGGCTACACCTTC
TRBV24-1,13,TRBJ1-2,-,-,CATSDSQGWGYTF,TGTGCCACCAGTGATTCCCAGGGATGGGGCTACACCTTC
TRBV6-2/TRBV6-3,15,TRBJ2-1,-,TRBD1,CASSPDRAEYNEQFF,TGTGCCAGCAGTCCAGACAGGGCCGAATACAATGAGCAGTTCTTC
TRBV5-4,16,TRBJ2-5,-,-,CASSGGGRTFQETQYF,TGTGCCAGCAGCGGGGGGGGCAGAACATTCCAAGAGACCCAGTACTTC
TRBV6-2/TRBV6-3,14,TRBJ1-2,-,-,CASSYSGSSYGYTF,TGTGCCAGCAGTTACTCGGGCAGCTCATATGGCTACACCTTC
TRBV29-1,12,TRBJ2-3,-,-,CSVQGSRDTQYF,TGCAGCGTTCAAGGGTCCAGGGATACGCAGTATTTT
TRBV5-1,15,TRBJ2-7,-,TRBD1,CASSRGQVQSYEQYF,TGCGCCAGCAGCCGGGGACAGGTACAATCCTACGAGCAGTACTTC
TRBV4-1,17,TRBJ2-1,-,TRBD2,CASSQDRSSGANNEQFF,TGCGCCAGCAGCCAAGATAGAAGCAGCGGGGCCAACAATGAGCAGTTCTTC
TRBV19,15,TRBJ2-5,-,TRBD1,CASSAPGQGGETQYF,TGTGCCAGTAGTGCACCGGGACAGGGCGGGGAGACCCAGTACTTC
TRBV2,13,TRBJ1-4,-,-,CASSGRGDEKLFF,TGTGCCAGCAGTGGCAGGGGCGATGAAAAACTGTTTTTT
TRBV18,17,TRBJ2-2,once,TRBD2,CASSPPKAGGPTGELFF,TGTGCCAGCTCACCACCGAAAGCGGGGGGGCCGACCGGGGAGCTGTTTTTT
TRBV7-7,14,TRBJ2-5,-,-,CASKTTEIEETQYF,TGTGCCAGCAAAACGACAGAGATTGAGGAGACCCAGTACTTC
TRBV2,12,TRBJ1-1,once,TRBD1,CASRDRGPEAFF,TGTGCCAGCAGAGACAGGGGGCCTGAAGCTTTCTTT
TRBV18,17,TRBJ1-3,-,TRBD1,CASSPTPDRVVGNTIYF,TGTGCCAGCTCACCAACCCCGGACAGGGTGGTTGGAAACACCATATATTTT
TRBV9,13,TRBJ2-1,-,-,CASSVEGREIAFF,TGTGCCAGCAGCGTAGAGGGAAGGGAGATTGCGTTCTTC
TRBV19,15,TRBJ1-3,-,TRBD1,CASSPGQFSGNTIYF,TGTGCCAGTAGCCCGGGACAGTTCTCTGGAAACACCATATATTTT
TRBV4-3,18,TRBJ2-1,-,TRBD2,CASSQALTSGGAYNEQFF,TGCGCCAGCAGCCAAGCCCTTACCAGCGGGGGGGCCTACAATGAGCAGTTCTTC
TRBV18,13,TRBJ2-5,-,-,CASSRAGTETQYF,TGTGCCAGCTCACGGGCAGGCACGGAGACCCAGTACTTC
TRBV24-1,18,TRBJ2-1,once,-,CATSDLSPGGSSYNEQFF,TGTGCCACCAGTGATTTATCCCCCGGGGGTTCCTCCTACAATGAGCAGTTCTTC
TRBV6-5,14,TRBJ1-6,few,-,CASTEDSYNSPLHF,TGTGCCAGCACCGAAGACAGCTATAATTCACCCCTCCACTTT
TRBV7-2,17,TRBJ2-3,-,TRBD2,CASSYPLRGAREDTQYF,TGTGCCAGCAGCTACCCCTTGCGGGGGGCGAGGGAGGATACGCAGTATTTT
TRBV19,13,TRBJ2-3,-,-,CASSGSGADTQYF,TGTGCCAGTAGTGGGTCAGGGGCGGATACGCAGTATTTT
TRBV4-3,15,TRBJ2-5,-,TRBD2,CASSQVGGGEETQYF,TGCGCCAGCAGCCAAGTGGGCGGGGGGGAAGAGACCCAGTACTTC